Below, 16 T cell receptor beta chains from the same sample are listed, as sequenced in a study of beta chain features in type 1 diabetes. Expressed TCRB transcripts were sequenced after all isolated RNA was converted to cDNA. Data came from immunoSEQ multiplex PCR; TCRdb stores just in-frame clones and leaves some out. The sample yields under 50,000 clones, 51% seen once. The sample taken for sequencing was Tregs from blood. These receptors originate from a woman in her late teens or twenties in good health.

CDR3 sequence (DNA): TGTGCCAGCAGTTTAGAGGTAGCGGGAACAGATACGCAGTATTTT. Its protein product is CASSLEVAGTDTQYF. The chain employs TRBV28 and TRBJ2-3; 8 bases match TRBD2. In germline, CDR1 is MDHEN, CDR2 SYDVKM. Losses at the gene ends were 2 bases for V and 3 bases for J; bases not matched to a gene: 4. The length of the CDR3 is 15 residues.

This clone came up a few times. The V call is TRBV6-1, the J call TRBJ2-4; D gene uncertain. CDR3 length: 12 amino acids. CDR1 MNHNS and CDR2 SASEGT come from the germline V gene. Trimming removed 0 bases from V and 15 bases from J, with 12 bases in between. CDR3 nucleotides: TGTGCCAGCAGTGAAGCCCTTTCTTCTCCGTACTTC. Translating it yields CASSEALSSPYF.

This clone showed up just a few times. This chain joins TRBV18 and TRBJ1-4; no clear D gene. This CDR3 spans 12 amino acids. Germline-derived CDR1 and CDR2 are KGHSH and LQKENI. Trimming stripped 3 bases from V and 12 bases from J, with 11 bases between. CDR3 residues: CASSPLSGELFF. CDR3 DNA: TGTGCCAGCTCACCTCTTTCTGGAGAACTGTTTTTT.

This chain links TRBV29-1 with TRBJ2-7; perhaps TRBD1 as D (6 bases). The germline V gene encodes CDR1 SQVTM and CDR2 ANQGSEA. The germline V and J ends were trimmed by 7 bases and 2 bases, with 12 bases remaining between them. The CDR3 is 12 amino acids. The CDR3 bases are TGCAGCGCCAGGGACACCCCCTACGAGCAGTACTTC. This translates into CSARDTPYEQYF.

The V call is TRBV19, the J call TRBJ2-5; 7 positions agree with TRBD1. CDR1 is LNHDA, CDR2 SQIVND, per germline (reference sequence). The CDR3 consists of 13 residues. V gave up 7 bases and J gave up 11 bases; unmatched junction bases: 13. CDR3 coding DNA: TGTGCCAGTACGGCGGACAGGACCAGGGAGCAGTACTTC. It yields the protein CASTADRTREQYF. Together with reference TRBV19 and TRBJ2-5, the CDR3 gives the full variable domain: DGGITQSPKYLFRKEGQNVTLSCEQNLNHDAMYWYRQDPGQGLRLIYYSQIVNDFQKGDIAEGYSVSREKKESFPLTVTSAQKNPTAFYLCASTADRTREQYFGPGTRLLVL.

The rearrangement joins TRBV5-5 to TRBJ2-7, with D maybe TRBD2 (6 bases). In germline, CDR1 is SGHKS, CDR2 YYEKEE (reference sequence). The CDR3 is made up of 15 amino acids. The V end lost 3 bases, the J end lost 5 bases, and 18 bases lay between the germline ends. CDR3 residues: CASSWREQVKDEQYF. The CDR3 nucleotides are TGTGCCAGCAGCTGGAGGGAACAGGTCAAGGACGAGCAGTACTTC.

J is TRBJ1-2 and V is TRBV18, with D perhaps matching TRBD1 (5 bases). The CDR3 is made up of 13 amino acids. The germline V gene has CDR1 KGHSH and CDR2 LQKENI. Trimming pared 6 bases from V and 6 bases from J, leaving 14 bases between. This CDR3 reads CASSPTTGNGYTF. As DNA, the CDR3 is TGTGCCAGCTCGCCTACAACAGGAAATGGCTACACCTTC.

V gene TRBV7-2 combines with J gene TRBJ1-6; 9 bases align to TRBD1. Trimming cost V 1 base and J 10 bases; bases outside gene matches: 8. Germline values: CDR1 SGHTA, CDR2 FQGNSA. The CDR3 is 16 amino acids. CDR3 bases: TGTGCCAGCAGCTTAGATGGGGGACAGGGATACTCACCCCTCCACTTT. Translation: CASSLDGGQGYSPLHF.

The CDR3 DNA reads as TGTGCCAGCAGCTCGACAGGGGTCTTGGGTGGCTACACCTTC. This gives the protein CASSSTGVLGGYTF. This chain uses TRBV7-3 with TRBJ1-2, with 8 bases matching TRBD1. The CDR3 sequence is 14 residues long. Per germline, CDR1 SGHTA and CDR2 FQGTGA. V was clipped by 4 bases and J by 7 bases; unmatched bases: 8.

This clone showed up just a few times. This chain uses TRBV7-9 with TRBJ2-5; D unclear. The V end was cut by 7 bases, the J end by 3 bases, with 9 bases between. The V gene's germline CDR1 is SEHNR and CDR2 FQNEAQ (reference sequence). This CDR3 comprises 12 residues. This chain's CDR3 is CASTPGEETQYF. The DNA of the CDR3 is TGTGCCAGCACCCCCGGAGAAGAGACCCAGTACTTC.

The chain combines TRBV18 with TRBJ1-1; no definite D call. Trimming cost V 2 bases and J 3 bases, with 7 bases left between them. The CDR3 consists of 13 residues. Germline V lookup: CDR1 KGHSH, CDR2 LQKENI. CDR3 sequence (DNA): TGTGCCAGCTCACCAATATCGTACACTGAAGCTTTCTTT. Its protein is CASSPISYTEAFF.

This clone was found a few times. This chain links TRBV7-8 with TRBJ2-1; D might be TRBD1 (5 bases). V lost 5 bases to trimming and J lost 0 bases, with 23 bases between them. The CDR3 length is 19 residues. Looked up from germline, CDR1 is SGHVS and CDR2 is FQNEAQ. CDR3 sequence: CASSRIPRGAESSYNEQFF. The CDR3 region has the DNA TGTGCCAGCAGCCGAATCCCAAGGGGCGCGGAGAGCTCCTACAATGAGCAGTTCTTC.

This clone has just a few counts. The CDR3 is CASSQENRKLNYGYTF. The CDR3 nucleotides are TGTGCCAGCAGCCAAGAAAACAGGAAACTTAACTATGGCTACACCTTC. V gene TRBV14 combines with J gene TRBJ1-2, with D perhaps matching TRBD1 (5 bases). The CDR3 covers 16 residues. Trimming took off 0 bases at V and 1 base at J, with 12 bases between the two ends. Germline V gene data show CDR1 as SGHDN and CDR2 as FVKESK.

The chain has TRBV11-3 and TRBJ2-7, with TRBD1 as a possible D gene (5 bases). Trimming left V 2 bases short and J 6 bases short, with 14 bases between. This CDR3 comprises 14 residues. Germline V gene lookup returns CDR1 SGHNT and CDR2 YENEEA. The CDR3 spells CASSLMKGSVEQYF. The DNA of the CDR3 is TGTGCCAGCAGCTTAATGAAGGGGTCCGTCGAGCAGTACTTC.

V gene TRBV13 combines with J gene TRBJ2-7; 8 nucleotides line up with TRBD1. The CDR3 contains 14 residues. After removal of 5 bases from V and 5 bases from J, the junction contained 8 bases not matched to a gene. CDR1 PRHDT and CDR2 FYEKMQ come from the germline V gene (reference sequence). The DNA of the CDR3 is TGTGCCAGCAGCGCAAGACAGGGGAGGAACGAGCAGTACTTC. Its translation is CASSARQGRNEQYF.

This clone was seen a handful of times. The gene calls are TRBV4-3 and TRBJ2-5, with 9 bases aligning to TRBD1. The better agreement between TRBJ2-7 and the DNA end casts doubt on the J call. CDR3 size: 14 residues. In germline, CDR1 is LGHNA, CDR2 YSLEER. The CDR3: CASSPGTGSSEQYF. In DNA, the CDR3 is TGCGCCAGCAGCCCTGGGACAGGGTCGAGCGAGCAGTACTTC.